A single sample is the source of the 21 T cell receptor beta chains below, sequenced in a study of T-cell memory formation after mild COVID-19. Each CDR3 protein gets one entry after TCRdb re-called the 5' RACE reads with MiXCR. Of under 400,000 distinct CDR3 sequences listed, roughly 21% are singletons. What was sequenced was PBMCs or a T cell subset sorted from them (not recorded which). These TCRs come from an adult woman who had mild COVID-19 (a few samples of this study predate the infection). Cell type and time point are not known.

This clonotype showed up just a few times. The chain recombines TRBV6-5 with TRBJ2-5, with a tentative D call TRBD2 (6 bases). Trimming shortened V by 5 bases and J by 5 bases, and 18 bases separated the two germline ends. Germline-derived CDR1 and CDR2 are MNHEY and SVGAGI. CDR3 length: 15 residues. The DNA for the CDR3 is TGTGCCAGCAGTAAGACGGGACTCATTACGGAGACCCAGTACTTC. Translating gives CASSKTGLITETQYF.

In the case of this clonotype: A junction boundary mismatches the germline segment, possibly from a read error. J is TRBJ2-3 and V is TRBV7-2, with TRBD2 as a possible D gene (5 bases). This CDR3 contains 15 residues. Looked up from germline, CDR1 is SGHTA and CDR2 is FQGNSA. The CDR3 spells CASSLAGLGTDTQYF. CDR3 coding DNA: TGTGCCAGCAGCCTAGCCGGGCTGGGCACAGATACGCAGTATTTT.

V is TRBV7-3 and J is TRBJ2-1; 15 bases are shared with TRBD2. Germline assignment: CDR1 SGHTA and CDR2 FQGTGA. The junction had 8 bases not matched to a gene; V was cut back by 5 bases and J by 12 bases. This CDR3 is 15 amino acids long. The CDR3 bases are TGTGCCAGCAGCCAAGGGACTAGCGGGGGGAAGGGGCAGTTCTTC. It codes for CASSQGTSGGKGQFF.

The chain has TRBV30 and TRBJ2-7; possibly TRBD1 for D (5 bases). The germline V gene has CDR1 GTSNPN and CDR2 SVGIG (reference sequence). The CDR3 is 11 amino acids. Trimming took 3 bases from V and 6 from J, leaving 9 bases between them. The CDR3 DNA is TGTGCCTGGAGCCGGACAATCGAGCAGTACTTC. This codes for CAWSRTIEQYF.

Only a few counts were recorded for this clonotype. The chain carries TRBV3-1 and TRBJ2-5; TRBD2 agrees at 12 bases. The germline CDR1 and CDR2 sequences are LGHDT and YNNKEL (reference sequence). The CDR3 spans 17 residues. J lost 5 bases, V lost 0 bases, and 7 bases had no gene match. The CDR3 protein is CASSQDRLAGGLETQYF. The CDR3 DNA reads TGTGCCAGCAGCCAAGATCGTCTAGCGGGGGGGTTGGAGACCCAGTACTTC.

This clonotype has more than one count but fewer than ten. The chain recombines TRBV4-2 with TRBJ1-5; the match to TRBD1 covers 11 bases. In germline, CDR1 is LGHNA, CDR2 YNFKEQ. CDR3 length equals 16 residues. V shed 0 bases and J 2 bases; nucleotides not matched to a gene: 0. CDR3 nucleotides: TGTGCCAGCAGCCAAGAGGGACAGGGGGGCAATCAGCCCCAGCATTTT. Encoded protein: CASSQEGQGGNQPQHF.

About this clonotype itself: At one boundary the junction diverges from the germline segment, which might be a read error. This rearrangement joins TRBV24-1 to TRBJ2-1; D might be TRBD2 (6 bases). The length of the CDR3 is 18 residues. Per the germline V gene, CDR1 is KGHDR and CDR2 is SFDVKD. The DNA of the CDR3 is TGTGCCTCCAGTGATTCCGGCTCGAGGCGGGGTGGTAGGAGTGAGCAGTTCTTC. Protein sequence: CASSDSGSRRGGRSEQFF.

This clonotype appeared a few times. The chain combines TRBV29-1 with TRBJ2-7; the match to TRBD1 covers 7 bases. The CDR3 length is 14 residues. Germline values: CDR1 SQVTM, CDR2 ANQGSEA. After removal of 6 bases from V and 2 bases from J, the junction contained 10 bases not matched to a gene. CDR3 loop: CSVVDRANPYEQYF. As DNA, the CDR3 is TGCAGCGTCGTCGACAGGGCCAACCCCTACGAGCAGTACTTC.

The chain recombines TRBV6-6 with TRBJ1-1; 7 bases are shared with TRBD1. With 5 bases clipped from V and 1 base from J, the junction kept 7 bases outside the gene matches. The CDR3 has 15 residues. Germline assignment: CDR1 MNHNY and CDR2 SVGAGI (reference sequence). This chain's CDR3 is CASSPPTGENTEAFF. CDR3 DNA: TGTGCCAGCAGTCCCCCTACAGGGGAGAACACTGAAGCTTTCTTT.

V gene TRBV2 combines with J gene TRBJ2-5, with D perhaps matching TRBD2 (5 bases). V was shortened by 0 bases and J by 10 bases, with 12 bases between the two germline ends. The CDR3 has 13 amino acids. CDR1 SNHLY and CDR2 FYNNEI come from the germline V gene. CDR3 sequence (DNA): TGTGCCAGCAGTGAAGCGGTGATAGGGAGCCAGTACTTC. Amino acid sequence: CASSEAVIGSQYF. The full variable domain, with the rest looked up from reference TRBV2 and TRBJ2-5, is EPEVTQTPSHQVTQMGQEVILRCVPISNHLYFYWYRQILGQKVEFLVSFYNNEISEKSEIFDDQFSVERPDGSNFTLKIRSTKLEDSAMYFCASSEAVIGSQYFGPGTRLLVL.

The V call is TRBV5-1, the J call TRBJ2-7, with D unresolved. The germline V and J ends were trimmed by 0 bases and 6 bases, with 7 bases remaining between them. CDR1 is SGHRS and CDR2 is YFSETQ in the germline V gene. The CDR3 sequence is 12 residues long. This chain's CDR3 is CASSLDVGEQYF. The CDR3 DNA is TGCGCCAGCAGCTTGGATGTGGGCGAGCAGTACTTC.

This clonotype was detected a few times. The chain combines TRBV7-2 with TRBJ1-1; D remains ambiguous. The V end was cut by 5 bases, the J end by 6 bases, with 16 bases between. CDR1 and CDR2 from the germline V gene are SGHTA and FQGNSA. The CDR3 contains 14 residues. Here the CDR3 DNA reads TGTGCCAGCAGCCATATGTACCCCGGGGCTGAAGCTTTCTTT. This gives the protein CASSHMYPGAEAFF.

V gene TRBV29-1 combines with J gene TRBJ2-3, with D perhaps matching TRBD2 (5 bases). Germline CDR1 SQVTM, CDR2 ANQGSEA. The CDR3 is 17 residues long. Trimming took 3 bases from V and 4 from J, leaving 23 bases between them. The CDR3 DNA reads as TGCAGCGTTGAGGGCCTCTCCAGTCCCGTGAGGGCAGATACGCAGTATTTT. This codes for CSVEGLSSPVRADTQYF.

The V and J genes are TRBV27 and TRBJ2-7, with D uncertain. This CDR3 has 12 residues. Germline V gene lookup returns CDR1 MNHEY and CDR2 SMNVEV (reference sequence). V lost 6 bases and J lost 2, with 8 bases in between. The chain's CDR3 is CASRKGPYEQYF. The CDR3 DNA reads TGTGCCAGCAGGAAGGGCCCCTACGAGCAGTACTTC.

V and J are TRBV7-3 and TRBJ1-2; no clear D. The germline V gene has CDR1 SGHTA and CDR2 FQGTGA. The CDR3 totals 12 residues. Trimming left V 6 bases short and J 5 bases short, with 10 bases between. CDR3 DNA: TGTGCCAGCAGTCATGGCGATTATGGCTACACCTTC. This codes for CASSHGDYGYTF.

The J gene is TRBJ1-2, the V gene TRBV12-5; D gene ambiguous. Trimming removed 5 bases at V and 2 bases at J, with 9 bases between. CDR3 length: 13 amino acids. Germline CDR1 and CDR2: LGHNT and FRNRAP. CDR3 DNA sequence: TGTGCTAGTGGTATCGGACTAAACTATGGCTACACCTTC. Translating it yields CASGIGLNYGYTF.

This sequence joins TRBV7-2 and TRBJ2-7, with 13 bases lining up with TRBD2. The V segment lost 4 bases and the J segment 5 bases; nucleotides outside the gene matches: 14. The CDR3 is 18 amino acids. The germline V gene has CDR1 SGHTA and CDR2 FQGNSA. This CDR3 reads CASSSPTSGRARWDEQYF. In nucleotides, the CDR3 is TGTGCCAGCAGCTCCCCCACTAGCGGGAGGGCCAGGTGGGACGAGCAGTACTTC.

The gene calls are TRBV20-1 and TRBJ2-7, with a possible D match to TRBD2 (6 bases). The length of the CDR3 is 13 residues. V was pared by 3 bases and J by 3 bases, with 12 bases between. Germline CDR1 and CDR2: DFQATT and SNEGSKA (reference sequence). This chain's CDR3 is CSARGGADYEQYF. The CDR3 DNA is TGCAGTGCTAGGGGAGGAGCCGACTACGAGCAGTACTTC.

At least ten counts were recorded for this clonotype. The CDR3 loop reads CASSLGRQNEQFF. CDR3 DNA sequence: TGTGCCAGCAGTTTAGGAAGGCAGAATGAGCAGTTCTTC. V and J are TRBV12-3 or TRBV12-4 and TRBJ2-1; no clear D gene. The CDR3 contains 13 residues. The V end was cut by 1 base, the J end by 7 bases, with 8 bases between.

This clonotype turned up a few times. The chain links TRBV21-1 to TRBJ1-5; whether TRBD1, the table's D call, matches the DNA was not checked. TRBV21-1 is reported as a pseudogene. This CDR3 has 18 amino acids. This chain's CDR3 is CASSKGVSAGAINQPQHF. The CDR3 DNA reads TGTGCCAGCAGCAAAGGGGTTAGTGCGGGGGCAATCAATCAGCCCCAGCATTTT.

J is TRBJ1-1 and V is TRBV2, with TRBD1 identical over 10 bases. The CDR3 loop spans 17 amino acids. CDR1 is SNHLY and CDR2 is FYNNEI in the germline V gene. Trimming removed 7 bases from V and 2 bases from J; junction bases left unmatched: 13. CDR3 in amino acids: CASKRDRGWNPNTEAFF. The CDR3 nucleotides read TGTGCCAGCAAGAGGGACAGGGGCTGGAATCCAAACACTGAAGCTTTCTTT.